The rows below give T cell receptor beta chains drawn from one sample of a study of T cells after yellow fever vaccination. TCRdb re-called the 5' RACE reads through MiXCR, storing one row per CDR3 protein. The repertoire holds 550,000 to 750,000 distinct CDR3 sequences, with roughly 14% as singletons. Source: PBMCs, taken on the day of the yellow fever booster vaccination. The receptors come from a man under 40 who received the YFV17D yellow fever vaccine. Both conserved end residues are part of each CDR3. A D gene is named only where the DNA matches it firmly. The size entry is marked missing in some rows and otherwise reads once, few, many or a size class.

j_call d_call clone_size v_call cdr3_nt cdr3_aa
TRBJ2-1 NA few TRBV5-4 TGTGCCAGCAGCTCCGGCTCGGAAAAATACAATGAGCAGTTCTTC CASSSGSEKYNEQFF
TRBJ2-7 NA NA TRBV13 TGTGCCAGCAGCCCCACATCGGTAGCCTACGAGCAGTACTTC CASSPTSVAYEQYF
TRBJ2-1 NA NA TRBV12-3/TRBV12-4 TGTGCCAGCAGTCCATTCGGACAGAACCACAATGAGCAGTTCTTC CASSPFGQNHNEQFF
TRBJ2-2 NA NA TRBV27 TGTGCCAGCAATTCTGACAGGTCGGCCGGGGAGCTGTTTTTT CASNSDRSAGELFF
TRBJ2-1 TRBD2 NA TRBV20-1 TGCAGTGCTAGATTAGCGGGAGCGTATCGCTCTGGCAATGAGCAGTTCTTC CSARLAGAYRSGNEQFF
TRBJ2-5 NA few TRBV10-3 TGTGCCCTCAGCAATCCGGGATCACAAGAGACCCAGTACTTC CALSNPGSQETQYF
TRBJ1-4 NA NA TRBV6-5 TGTGCCAGCAGTTACTCGGACAGATGGAATGAAAAACTGTTTTTT CASSYSDRWNEKLFF
TRBJ2-5 NA few TRBV5-6 TGTGCCAGCAGCTTAAGGGGGAAAGAGACCCAGTACTTC CASSLRGKETQYF
TRBJ2-2 NA NA TRBV6-2/TRBV6-3 TGTGCCAGCAGAAGCGGGCATGGCGGGGAGCTGTTTTTT CASRSGHGGELFF
TRBJ2-7 NA NA TRBV12-3/TRBV12-4 TGTGCCAGCAGCCTTTGGTCTGGCGGCGAGCAGTACTTC CASSLWSGGEQYF
TRBJ2-3 NA few TRBV20-1 TGCAGTGCGAAAAACAGGGAAGAGATCGCAGATACGCAGTATTTT CSAKNREEIADTQYF
TRBJ2-3 TRBD2 few TRBV29-1 TGCAGCGTTTTAGCGGGGGGCACAGATACGCAGTATTTT CSVLAGGTDTQYF
TRBJ2-1 NA few TRBV7-2 TGTGCCAGTTATACGGGCAATGAGCAGTTCTTC CASYTGNEQFF
TRBJ2-5 NA NA TRBV6-1 TGTGCCAGCCGCTCCCGGGGAAACGCCCGAGAGACCCAGTACTTC CASRSRGNARETQYF
TRBJ2-1 NA NA TRBV4-3 TGCGCCAGCAGCCAAGAGAACCTCCCCTCCTACAATGAGCAGTTCTTC CASSQENLPSYNEQFF
TRBJ2-5 NA few TRBV20-1 TGCAGTGCCATTAAAGAGACCCAGTACTTC CSAIKETQYF
TRBJ2-3 TRBD2 few TRBV7-2 TGTGCCAGCAGGGGAGGGCGACTAGCGGGCACAGATACGCAGTATTTT CASRGGRLAGTDTQYF
TRBJ1-2 NA NA TRBV29-1 TGCAGCGTTGAAGCCCTACAGGGCTATGGCTACACCTTC CSVEALQGYGYTF
TRBJ2-5 NA NA TRBV15 TGTGCCACCAGCAGAGATCTGGGTACAACCGAGACCCAGTACTTC CATSRDLGTTETQYF
TRBJ2-7 NA few TRBV19 TGTGCCACCTCGTCCATAATTCACAGGCTGTCCTACGAGCAGTACTTC CATSSIIHRLSYEQYF
TRBJ2-1 NA NA TRBV7-9 TGTGCCAGCAGCTTCCGAGTGTACGATGAGCAGTTCTTC CASSFRVYDEQFF
TRBJ1-2 NA NA TRBV7-9 TGTGCCAGCAGCCCGTACAGGGAAGGGGGATATGGCTACACCTTC CASSPYREGGYGYTF
TRBJ2-7 NA many TRBV12-5 TGTGCTAGTGGTAGCGCAGGCTACGAGCAGTACTTC CASGSAGYEQYF
TRBJ2-1 NA NA TRBV7-3 TGTGCCAGCAGCTTAACGTCCGGGACTCAAAGCTCCTACAATGAGCAGTTCTTC CASSLTSGTQSSYNEQFF
TRBJ1-1 NA few TRBV5-6 TGTGCCAGCAGCTTCCCCCCTCTAAACACTGAAGCTTTCTTT CASSFPPLNTEAFF
TRBJ2-1 NA NA TRBV7-2 TGTGCCAGCAGCTCCGCTGGGGGCCACAATGAGCAGTTCTTC CASSSAGGHNEQFF
TRBJ2-3 NA few TRBV7-2 TGTGCCAGCAGCTTCGAAGCGCAGGCCGGCGATACGCAGTATTTT CASSFEAQAGDTQYF
TRBJ2-1 TRBD2 few TRBV7-2 TGTGCCAGCACCCCCCAGCGGGAGATGTACAATGAGCAGTTCTTC CASTPQREMYNEQFF
TRBJ2-5 NA few TRBV20-1 TGCAGTGCTAGAGGGCTGGGGGAGACCCAGTACTTC CSARGLGETQYF
TRBJ1-5 NA NA TRBV7-8 TGTGCCAGCAGCTCCGACCTGGGCAATCAGCCCCAGCATTTT CASSSDLGNQPQHF
TRBJ2-7 NA few TRBV7-2 TGTGCCAGCAGCCAGGACCAGAAGGCCGAGCAGTACTTC CASSQDQKAEQYF
TRBJ1-3 NA NA TRBV7-8 TGTGCCAGCAGCTTATCACCAGGGTTCTCTGGAAACACCATATATTTT CASSLSPGFSGNTIYF
TRBJ2-1 TRBD2 many TRBV5-1 TGCGCCAGCAGCTTGGATTGGACTAGCAATGAGCAGTTCTTC CASSLDWTSNEQFF
TRBJ2-7 NA few TRBV6-5 TGTGCCAGCAGGTACGGTACGGGGAAACCGTCCTACGAGCAGTACTTC CASRYGTGKPSYEQYF
TRBJ2-1 NA few TRBV4-3 TGCGCCAGCAGCCAAGATGGTGGGTATGAGCAGTTCTTC CASSQDGGYEQFF
TRBJ2-4 NA few TRBV29-1 TGCAGCGTTGAAGATCCCAGGACAGACATTCAGTACTTC CSVEDPRTDIQYF
TRBJ2-2 NA NA TRBV6-4 TGTGCCAGCAGTAGGGACTCCCAGACTGTCACCGGGGAGCTGTTTTTT CASSRDSQTVTGELFF
TRBJ1-5 NA few TRBV28 TGTGCCAGCTCCGTGGAGGGCCCCAATCAGCCCCAGCATTTT CASSVEGPNQPQHF
TRBJ2-1 NA many TRBV5-1 TGCGCCAGCAGCTTGGACGTGGGCTCCTACAATGAGCAGTTCTTC CASSLDVGSYNEQFF
TRBJ1-1 NA NA TRBV5-1 TGCGCCAGCACCCAGGGCCCCGGGAGTAACACTGAAGCTTTCTTT CASTQGPGSNTEAFF
TRBJ2-7 TRBD2 NA TRBV25-1 TGTGCCAGCAGTGAATTGCGGAGCGGGAGCCTATCCTACGAGCAGTACTTC CASSELRSGSLSYEQYF
TRBJ2-7 TRBD1 NA TRBV25-1 TGTGCCAGGGGAGACAGGGGGCTTTACGAGCAGTACTTC CARGDRGLYEQYF
TRBJ2-2 NA NA TRBV6-2/TRBV6-3 TGTGCCAGCAGGGTCGGAGGAACCGGGGAGCTGTTTTTT CASRVGGTGELFF
TRBJ2-3 TRBD2 few TRBV4-3 TGCGCCAGCAGCCAAGATCCCACTAGCGGGAGGTTTGATACGCAGTATTTT CASSQDPTSGRFDTQYF
TRBJ2-3 NA NA TRBV15 TGTGCCACCAGGGATGGAGGCAGGGGAGTTTCGGATACGCAGTATTTT CATRDGGRGVSDTQYF
TRBJ1-1 TRBD1 few TRBV11-2 TGTGCCAGCAGCGCAAACAGGGGTGAAGCTTTCTTT CASSANRGEAFF
TRBJ2-1 NA NA TRBV7-9 TGTGCCAGCAGCTTAGGCGGGATCCAGGTCAATGAGCAGTTCTTC CASSLGGIQVNEQFF
TRBJ1-1 NA few TRBV19 TGTGCCAGTAGTATGCAGGGAAGAACTGAAGCTTTCTTT CASSMQGRTEAFF
TRBJ2-1 NA many TRBV6-1 TGTGCCAGCAGGGGAAGCAGCGGTGCCTACAATGAGCAGTTCTTC CASRGSSGAYNEQFF